Listed here are 5 T cell receptor beta chains from one sample, sequenced in a study of blood T cell repertoires in COVID-19. Generated by immunoSEQ multiplex PCR, the TCRdb table keeps only in-frame clones and is missing some. Found here are some 230,000 clones, 80% to 85% of them singletons; the top ten hold about 2.3%. Sequencing was performed on peripheral blood. Receptors were obtained from a woman aged 55-69 years with acute or convalescent COVID-19.

This chain uses TRBV29-1 with TRBJ2-5; TRBD1 matches at 7 bases. Germline CDR1 SQVTM, CDR2 ANQGSEA. This CDR3 contains 13 residues. V shed 4 bases and J 5 bases; nucleotides not matched to a gene: 7. The chain's CDR3 is CSVAQGIGETQYF. The DNA of the CDR3 is TGCAGCGTTGCACAGGGGATAGGGGAGACCCAGTACTTC. Combining the CDR3 with reference TRBV29-1 and TRBJ2-5 gives the whole variable domain SAVISQKPSRDICQRGTSLTIQCQVDSQVTMMFWYRQQPGQSLTLIATANQGSEATYESGFVIDKFPISRPNLTFSTLTVSNMSPEDSSIYLCSVAQGIGETQYFGPGTRLLVL.

J is TRBJ1-2 and V is TRBV3-1 (or the pseudogene TRBV3-2), with 8 bases identical to TRBD1. Germline CDR1 and CDR2: LGHDT and YNNKEL (reference sequence). The V and J ends lost 5 bases and 6 bases, in that order; junction bases with no gene match: 11. This CDR3 region has 15 residues. CDR3 protein: CASSYKLTGGHGYTF. The CDR3 region has the DNA TGTGCCAGCAGCTACAAACTCACAGGGGGGCATGGCTACACCTTC.

The chain couples TRBV30 to TRBJ1-1; D is undetermined. The V gene's germline CDR1 is GTSNPN and CDR2 SVGIG (reference sequence). Trimming cost V 5 bases and J 4 bases, with 20 bases left between them. The CDR3 covers 15 residues. Written as DNA, the CDR3 is TGTGCCTGGGAAGATCAAACGACCCGGGGCACTGAAGCTTTCTTT. Amino acid sequence: CAWEDQTTRGTEAFF. The variable domain in full, completed from reference TRBV30 and TRBJ1-1, reads SQTIHQWPATLVQPVGSPLSLECTVEGTSNPNLYWYRQAAGRGLQLLFYSVGIGQISSEVPQNLSASRPQDRQFILSSKKLLLSDSGFYLCAWEDQTTRGTEAFFGQGTRLTVV.

The CDR3 nucleotides are TGTGCCAGTAGTGGGAGAGGGACAGTCGCGAACACCGGGGAGCTGTTTTTT. This sequence encodes CASSGRGTVANTGELFF. V gene TRBV19 combines with J gene TRBJ2-2; TRBD1 agrees at 7 bases. The ends lost 5 bases at V and 0 bases at J; junction bases unmatched: 9. This CDR3 has 17 amino acids. Germline assignment: CDR1 LNHDA and CDR2 SQIVND (reference sequence).

This clone has just a few counts. The rearrangement uses TRBV18 and TRBJ1-1, with 7 bases aligning to TRBD1. With 0 bases clipped from V and 8 bases from J, the junction kept 3 bases outside the gene matches. The CDR3 spans 13 residues. Per germline, CDR1 KGHSH and CDR2 LQKENI. The CDR3 loop reads CASSPPTGREAFF. CDR3 coding DNA: TGTGCCAGCTCACCACCGACAGGGAGAGAAGCTTTCTTT.